The T cell receptor (beta chain) described here comes from a study of blood T cell repertoires in COVID-19. V was shortened by 2 bases and J by 5 bases, with 9 bases between the two germline ends. This CDR3 is 13 amino acids long. Profiling relied on immunoSEQ multiplex PCR, and the TCRdb table lists in-frame clones only, not all of them. The sample consists of 100,000 or so clones, 65% to 90% of them appearing once. This clone has a single count. The sequence derives from a man between 60 and 75 years old with acute or convalescent COVID-19. The chain uses TRBV12-3 or TRBV12-4 and TRBJ1-1; the D is unclear. Sequencing was performed on peripheral blood. This chain's CDR3 is CASSLQAGTEAFF. In nucleotides, the CDR3 is TGTGCCAGCAGTTTACAGGCGGGAACTGAAGCTTTCTTT.